These 22 T cell receptor beta chains came from one sample sequenced in a study of Ad26.COV2.S vaccination and SARS-CoV-2 variants. Repertoires were generated with immunoSEQ multiplex PCR, while TCRdb's copy carries only in-frame clones and drops some. The sample includes approximately 410,000 clones, approximately 90% of them seen just once. The treatment: some 20 received Ad26.COV2.S at low or high dose, single or two shots; 5 received placebo; per-sample allocation not given. After the first vaccine or placebo injection, samples were drawn on day 63. The sample was peripheral blood, taken in a trial of Ad26.COV2.S vaccine versus placebo. These receptors all stem from a person aged 18-65 years who received the Ad26.COV2.S COVID-19 vaccine or a placebo.

This chain connects TRBV9 to TRBJ1-2; D not resolved. The V gene lost 1 base and the J gene lost 4 bases, with 8 bases spanning the gap. The CDR3 length is 13 residues. Germline lookup yields CDR1 SGDLS and CDR2 YYNGEE. The CDR3 coding sequence is TGTGCCAGCAGCGTAACGGGTCTCTATGGCTACACCTTC. It is translated as CASSVTGLYGYTF.

The V call is TRBV19, the J call TRBJ2-2; 7 nucleotides align to TRBD1. The V and J ends lost 2 bases and 2 bases, in that order; junction bases with no gene match: 2. Germline assignment: CDR1 LNHDA and CDR2 SQIVND (reference sequence). CDR3 length: 15 residues. For the CDR3, the DNA is TGTGCCAGTAGTATATACAGGGGAAACACCGGGGAGCTGTTTTTT. Translating gives CASSIYRGNTGELFF.

V usage is TRBV5-6 and J usage is TRBJ2-7; D unresolved. V was cut by 6 bases and J by 2 bases, with 9 bases left in between. The CDR3 has 12 amino acids. Germline V gene data show CDR1 as SGHDT and CDR2 as YYEEEE. CDR3 sequence reads: CASTRVPYEQYF. The CDR3 DNA follows: TGTGCCAGCACCCGGGTTCCCTACGAGCAGTACTTC.

CDR3 sequence (DNA): TGTGCCACCAGTGATTATCCTAGCGGGGGGATTCAAGATACGCAGTATTTT. Translating it yields CATSDYPSGGIQDTQYF. The V gene is TRBV24-1, the J gene TRBJ2-3, with 11 bases fitting TRBD2. The junction had 8 bases not matched to a gene; V was cut back by 2 bases and J by 5 bases. The germline CDR1 and CDR2 sequences are KGHDR and SFDVKD. CDR3 size: 17 residues.

The CDR3, as DNA: TGTGCCAGCCTCAACAGTGGGGGTTTGAACACTGAAGCTTTCTTT. This sequence encodes CASLNSGGLNTEAFF. The chain employs TRBV28 and TRBJ1-1, with D possibly TRBD1 on 5 matching bases. The germline gives CDR1 MDHEN, CDR2 SYDVKM. This CDR3 has 15 residues. Trimming took 8 bases from V and 0 from J, leaving 16 bases between them.

The chain joins TRBV6-5 to TRBJ2-7; 8 bases fit TRBD1. This CDR3 is built from 11 residues. V was clipped by 6 bases and J by 8 bases; unmatched bases: 3. The germline CDR1 and CDR2 sequences are MNHEY and SVGAGI. The DNA for the CDR3 is TGTGCCAGCAGGCGACAGGGGAAGCAGTACTTC. It is translated as CASRRQGKQYF.

This chain joins TRBV27 and TRBJ2-6; D is possibly TRBD1 or TRBD2 (5 bases each). The CDR3 runs to 18 residues. Germline V gene data show CDR1 as MNHEY and CDR2 as SMNVEV (reference sequence). Deletions cut 2 bases from V and 0 bases from J, with 14 bases between. The CDR3 coding sequence is TGTGCCAGCAGTTTACGGGACCCGAGGAGCTCTGGGGCCAACGTCCTGACTTTC. Protein sequence: CASSLRDPRSSGANVLTF.

The chain joins TRBV12-5 to TRBJ1-1; D is unclear. Germline lookup yields CDR1 LGHNT and CDR2 FRNRAP. V gave up 1 base and J gave up 3 bases, with 12 bases separating them. This CDR3 spans 15 amino acids. CDR3 amino acids: CASGLEQLMDTEAFF. The DNA of the CDR3 is TGTGCTAGTGGTTTGGAACAGTTGATGGACACTGAAGCTTTCTTT.

The rearrangement joins TRBV18 to TRBJ2-7; D is perhaps TRBD1 (6 bases). In germline, CDR1 is KGHSH, CDR2 LQKENI. The CDR3 spans 12 residues. Trimming pared 5 bases from V and 7 bases from J, leaving 12 bases between. CDR3 sequence: CASSTGLGEQYF. CDR3 nucleotide sequence: TGTGCCAGCTCAACAGGGTTGGGTGAGCAGTACTTC. Drawing the rest from reference TRBV18 and TRBJ2-7, the complete variable domain is NAGVMQNPRHLVRRRGQEARLRCSPMKGHSHVYWYRQLPEEGLKFMVYLQKENIIDESGMPKERFSAEFPKEGPSILRIQQVVRGDSAAYFCASSTGLGEQYFGPGTRLTVT.

The sample holds one count of this clone. The rearrangement joins TRBV7-2 to TRBJ2-5, with 8 bases lining up with TRBD2. Germline V gene sequence: CDR1 SGHTA, CDR2 FQGNSA. V was clipped by 2 bases and J by 0 bases; unmatched bases: 5. There are 16 residues in the CDR3. The DNA of the CDR3 is TGTGCCAGCAGCTTACTCAGCGGGGGCAACCAAGAGACCCAGTACTTC. This gives the protein CASSLLSGGNQETQYF.

The chain employs TRBV6-5 and TRBJ1-4; D gene unclear. The CDR3 spans 12 residues. Trimming stripped 2 bases from V and 7 bases from J, with 5 bases between. CDR1 and CDR2 from the germline V gene are MNHEY and SVGAGI. DNA of the CDR3: TGTGCCAGCAGTTACGAGGGTGAAAAACTGTTTTTT. As protein: CASSYEGEKLFF.

The gene calls are TRBV20-1 and TRBJ2-7; 7 bases agree with TRBD1. Unmatched junction bases numbered 11, after V lost 3 bases and J lost 6 bases. Germline CDR1 DFQATT, CDR2 SNEGSKA (reference sequence). This CDR3 has 14 amino acids. CDR3 bases: TGCAGTGCTAGTGCCGCGACAGGGACACCCGAGCAGTACTTC. This sequence encodes CSASAATGTPEQYF.

The chain recombines TRBV7-9 with TRBJ2-7; D call uncertain. V gave up 1 base and J gave up 5 bases, with 9 bases separating them. This CDR3 region has 13 residues. Per germline, CDR1 SEHNR and CDR2 FQNEAQ (reference sequence). CDR3 sequence: CASSLGPYNEQYF. The CDR3 DNA reads TGTGCCAGCAGCTTAGGCCCCTACAACGAGCAGTACTTC. Drawing the rest from reference TRBV7-9 and TRBJ2-7, the complete variable domain is DTGVSQNPRHKITKRGQNVTFRCDPISEHNRLYWYRQTLGQGPEFLTYFQNEAQLEKSRLLSDRFSAERPKGSFSTLEIQRTEQGDSAMYLCASSLGPYNEQYFGPGTRLTVT.

J is TRBJ2-6 and V is TRBV2; TRBD1 is a possible D gene (8 bases). The CDR3 has 19 residues. V was shortened by 3 bases and J by 0 bases, with 18 bases between the two germline ends. CDR1 and CDR2 (germline): SNHLY, FYNNEI. This chain's CDR3 is CASSDGQGLYTSGANVLTF. CDR3 nucleotides: TGTGCCAGCAGTGACGGACAGGGACTATACACCTCTGGGGCCAACGTCCTGACTTTC.

This clone has a single count. The chain joins TRBV6-5 to TRBJ2-1; the D call may be TRBD1 or TRBD2 (5 bases each). The CDR3 covers 14 residues. Germline values: CDR1 MNHEY, CDR2 SVGAGI. V was clipped by 6 bases and J by 7 bases, with 16 bases between them. CDR3 protein: CASRPGRLGNEQFF. The CDR3 DNA follows: TGTGCCAGCAGACCGGGACGCCTTGGGAATGAGCAGTTCTTC.

Worth noting for this clone: Distinct nucleotide sequences in the sample also encode this CDR3. This sequence joins TRBV7-2 and TRBJ2-1; possibly TRBD1 for D (6 bases). In germline, CDR1 is SGHTA, CDR2 FQGNSA. This CDR3 is built from 15 residues. The V gene lost 2 bases and the J gene lost 2 bases, with 10 bases spanning the gap. CDR3 sequence: CASSLTPGAYNEQFF. The CDR3 nucleotides read TGTGCCAGCAGCTTAACTCCAGGGGCCTACAATGAGCAGTTCTTC.

CDR3 bases: TGTGCCAGCAGCGGAACAGGGTACACTGAAGCTTTCTTT. This encodes CASSGTGYTEAFF. The chain has TRBV5-5 and TRBJ1-1; the D gene is possibly TRBD1 (6 bases). V was pared by 4 bases and J by 3 bases, with 10 bases between. The CDR3 sequence is 13 residues long. CDR1 is SGHKS, CDR2 YYEKEE, per germline (reference sequence).

The chain is built from TRBV25-1 and TRBJ2-1; D may match TRBD1 or TRBD2 (5 bases each). CDR1 MGHDK and CDR2 SYGVNS come from the germline V gene. The V end lost 2 bases, the J end lost 6 bases, and 14 bases lay between the germline ends. This CDR3 contains 15 residues. CDR3 sequence (DNA): TGTGCCAGCAGTGAACCAGGGACCCCCATCAATGAGCAGTTCTTC. This gives the protein CASSEPGTPINEQFF. The variable domain in full, completed from reference TRBV25-1 and TRBJ2-1, reads EADIYQTPRYLVIGTGKKITLECSQTMGHDKMYWYQQDPGMELHLIHYSYGVNSTEKGDLSSESTVSRIRTEHFPLTLESARPSHTSQYLCASSEPGTPINEQFFGPGTRLTVL.

V gene TRBV5-1 combines with J gene TRBJ1-5; TRBD1 agrees at 7 bases. J was trimmed by 3 bases and V by 0 bases; bases with no gene match: 3. Germline V gives CDR1 SGHRS, CDR2 YFSETQ. This CDR3 region has 15 residues. CDR3 protein: CASSLGDSANQPQHF. The CDR3 DNA sequence: TGCGCCAGCAGCTTGGGGGACAGTGCCAATCAGCCCCAGCATTTT.

The chain has TRBV11-3 and TRBJ1-3; D is unclear. Germline V CDR1 and CDR2: SGHNT, YENEEA. Trimming pared 1 base from V and 1 base from J, leaving 11 bases between. This CDR3 is built from 16 residues. CDR3 sequence reads: CASSLGGSPSGNTIYF. CDR3 nucleotides: TGTGCCAGCAGCTTAGGAGGGAGCCCGTCTGGAAACACCATATATTTT.

The V call is TRBV18, the J call TRBJ2-4; D not certain. Germline V gene sequence: CDR1 KGHSH, CDR2 LQKENI. This CDR3 is built from 15 residues. The germline V and J ends were trimmed by 3 bases and 1 base, with 10 bases remaining between them. CDR3 DNA sequence: TGTGCCAGCTCACCCCAGGTGGGGGCCAAAAACATTCAGTACTTC. This gives the protein CASSPQVGAKNIQYF. The whole variable domain, remainder taken from reference TRBV18 and TRBJ2-4, is NAGVMQNPRHLVRRRGQEARLRCSPMKGHSHVYWYRQLPEEGLKFMVYLQKENIIDESGMPKERFSAEFPKEGPSILRIQQVVRGDSAAYFCASSPQVGAKNIQYFGAGTRLSVL.

This clone has just a few counts. The V and J genes are TRBV7-9 and TRBJ1-6, with TRBD1 matching over 7 bases. The J segment lost 6 bases and the V segment lost 5 bases, leaving 4 bases of the junction unmatched. This CDR3 is built from 14 residues. Germline CDR1 reads SEHNR; CDR2 reads FQNEAQ (reference sequence). In DNA, the CDR3 is TGTGCCAGCAGCCGGGGACAGATTAATTCACCCCTCCACTTT. Its translation is CASSRGQINSPLHF.